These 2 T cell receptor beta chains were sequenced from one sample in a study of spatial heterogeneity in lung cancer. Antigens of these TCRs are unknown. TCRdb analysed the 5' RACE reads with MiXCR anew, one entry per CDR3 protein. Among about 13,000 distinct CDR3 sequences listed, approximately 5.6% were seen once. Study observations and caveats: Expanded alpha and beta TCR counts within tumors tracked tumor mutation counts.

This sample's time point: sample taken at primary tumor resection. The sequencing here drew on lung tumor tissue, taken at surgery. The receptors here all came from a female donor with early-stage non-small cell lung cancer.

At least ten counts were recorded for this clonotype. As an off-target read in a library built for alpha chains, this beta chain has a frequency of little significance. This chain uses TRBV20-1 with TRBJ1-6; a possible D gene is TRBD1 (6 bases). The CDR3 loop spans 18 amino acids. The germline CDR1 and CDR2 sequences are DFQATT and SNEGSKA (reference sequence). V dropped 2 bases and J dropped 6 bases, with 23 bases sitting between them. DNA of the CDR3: TGCAGTGCTAGAAGTTCTCGGGCAGGGGCGAGAACTAATTCACCCCTCCACTTT. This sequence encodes CSARSSRAGARTNSPLHF.

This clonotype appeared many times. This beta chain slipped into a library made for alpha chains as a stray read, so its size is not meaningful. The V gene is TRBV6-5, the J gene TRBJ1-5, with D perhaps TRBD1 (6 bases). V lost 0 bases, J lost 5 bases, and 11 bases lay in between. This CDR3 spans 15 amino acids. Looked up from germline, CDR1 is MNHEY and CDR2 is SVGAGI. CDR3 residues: CASSYSAGGHQPQHF. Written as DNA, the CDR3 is TGTGCCAGCAGTTACTCCGCCGGGGGGCATCAGCCCCAGCATTTT.